This is a list of T cell receptor beta chains from one sample in a study of blood T cell repertoires in COVID-19. Repertoires were generated with immunoSEQ multiplex PCR, while TCRdb's copy carries only in-frame clones and drops some. The sample comprises around 190,000 clones, about 86% of which are singletons, and 7% to 10% rests with the top ten. Sequencing was performed on peripheral blood. The receptors derive from a man in his forties or fifties with active or convalescent COVID-19. CDR3s include the opening cysteine and the closing phenylalanine or tryptophan. Each record gives: D gene, V gene, J gene, clone size, CDR3 length, CDR3 protein, CDR3 DNA. D genes are given only for firm matches. Clone size is shown for a subset of rows, as once, few, many or a class of expanded clone.

TRBD1	TRBV19	TRBJ2-1	NA	16	CASRDRGGGNYNEQFF	TGTGCCAGTAGGGACAGGGGAGGGGGAAACTACAATGAGCAGTTCTTC
TRBD1	TRBV7-2	TRBJ2-7	NA	15	CASSTNRGLAYEQYF	TGTGCCAGCAGCACCAACAGGGGCTTAGCGTACGAGCAGTACTTC
TRBD2	TRBV27	TRBJ2-2	NA	16	CASNNLGTSVGGELFF	TGTGCCAGCAATAACCTCGGGACTAGCGTCGGCGGGGAGCTGTTTTTT
NA	TRBV6-5	TRBJ1-2	NA	14	CASSLRVEGFGYTF	TGTGCCAGCAGTTTACGTGTGGAGGGTTTTGGCTACACCTTC
TRBD1	TRBV29-1	TRBJ1-4	once	14	CSVETGGGQEKLFF	TGCAGCGTTGAAACGGGAGGGGGCCAGGAAAAACTGTTTTTT
TRBD2	TRBV3-1/TRBV3-2	TRBJ2-7	NA	16	CASSQDVPSGSYEQYF	TGTGCCAGCAGCCAAGATGTCCCTAGCGGGTCCTACGAGCAGTACTTC
NA	TRBV28	TRBJ1-1	NA	11	CASSSRTEAFF	TGTGCCAGCAGTTCCAGGACTGAAGCTTTCTTT
NA	TRBV21-1	TRBJ1-2	NA	15	CASSIDTPAGYGYTF	TGTGCCAGCAGCATCGACACCCCGGCTGGCTATGGCTACACCTTC
TRBD1	TRBV30	TRBJ2-7	NA	15	CAWSPPWDRGHEQYF	TGTGCCTGGAGTCCCCCGTGGGACAGGGGGCACGAGCAGTACTTC
TRBD1	TRBV18	TRBJ1-2	NA	14	CASSPGDRGYGYTF	TGTGCCAGCTCACCGGGTGACAGGGGGTATGGCTACACCTTC
NA	TRBV6-1	TRBJ2-7	NA	18	CASSEPILGSDSSYEQYF	TGTGCCAGCAGTGAACCGATCTTGGGGTCTGACAGCTCCTACGAGCAGTACTTC
NA	TRBV6-6	TRBJ2-7	NA	14	CASSYSGGSYEQYF	TGTGCCAGCAGTTACTCCGGGGGTTCCTACGAGCAGTACTTC
TRBD2	TRBV5-5	TRBJ2-3	NA	17	CASRRTSGRAGEDTQYF	TGTGCCAGCAGGCGGACTAGCGGGAGGGCCGGGGAAGATACGCAGTATTTT
NA	TRBV5-1	TRBJ2-5	NA	13	CASSPQGKETQYF	TGCGCCAGCAGTCCCCAGGGGAAAGAGACCCAGTACTTC
NA	TRBV29-1	TRBJ2-3	NA	13	CSVASPSADTQYF	TGCAGCGTTGCTAGCCCGAGTGCGGATACGCAGTATTTT
TRBD2	TRBV7-3	TRBJ2-3	once	17	CASSSLRAGVGGDTQYF	TGTGCCAGCAGCTCCCTCCGGGCGGGAGTCGGGGGAGATACGCAGTATTTT
TRBD1	TRBV5-1	TRBJ2-5	NA	20	CASSRITPPRDRGGRETQYF	TGCGCCAGCAGCCGAATTACCCCACCCCGGGACAGGGGAGGGAGGGAGACCCAGTACTTC
NA	TRBV11-2	TRBJ2-2	once	16	CASSEGPPSYTGELFF	TGTGCCAGCAGCGAGGGCCCTCCCTCTTACACCGGGGAGCTGTTTTTT
TRBD1	TRBV5-6	TRBJ2-7	NA	15	CASSHGQGRGYEQYF	TGTGCCAGCAGCCACGGACAGGGACGGGGCTACGAGCAGTACTTC
TRBD1	TRBV6-5	TRBJ1-1	NA	15	CASRVLQGEKTEAFF	TGTGCCAGCAGGGTCCTACAGGGGGAAAAGACTGAAGCTTTCTTT
TRBD1	TRBV6-2/TRBV6-3	TRBJ1-1	NA	17	CASTPGQGLFMNTEAFF	TGTGCCAGCACCCCGGGACAGGGGCTTTTCATGAACACTGAAGCTTTCTTT
NA	TRBV6-5	TRBJ2-6	few	15	CASSPPRTGANVLTF	TGTGCCAGCAGTCCTCCTAGAACTGGGGCCAACGTCCTGACTTTC
NA	TRBV2	TRBJ2-2	NA	14	CASSSTANTGELFF	TGTGCCAGCAGTAGCACGGCGAACACCGGGGAGCTGTTTTTT
NA	TRBV2	TRBJ1-2	NA	18	CASSLTRQGREGIFGYTF	TGTGCCAGCAGTCTGACTAGGCAGGGACGTGAGGGGATATTTGGCTACACCTTC
NA	TRBV5-1	TRBJ1-6	NA	15	CASSYARGNNSPLHF	TGCGCCAGCAGCTACGCCAGGGGAAATAATTCACCCCTCCACTTT
NA	TRBV7-2	TRBJ1-5	NA	16	CASSLRQTSGNQPQHF	TGTGCCAGCAGCTTACGCCAGACTTCGGGTAATCAGCCCCAGCATTTT
NA	TRBV5-1	TRBJ2-7	once	15	CASSSPDRTTYEQYF	TGCGCCAGCAGCTCGCCGGACAGGACTACCTACGAGCAGTACTTC
NA	TRBV12-5	TRBJ1-2	NA	12	CAKRSGGYGYTF	TGTGCCAAACGGTCGGGGGGCTATGGCTACACCTTC
TRBD1	TRBV5-1	TRBJ2-5	few	15	CASSDLGQGGETQYF	TGCGCCAGCAGCGACCTCGGACAGGGCGGTGAGACCCAGTACTTC
TRBD1	TRBV24-1	TRBJ1-2	NA	14	CATSDPGGRDGYTF	TGTGCCACCAGTGATCCAGGGGGCCGTGACGGCTACACCTTC
NA	TRBV10-1	TRBJ2-1	NA	13	CASSVAGSGEQFF	TGCGCCAGCAGTGTCGCAGGGTCTGGTGAGCAGTTCTTC
TRBD1	TRBV2	TRBJ1-1	NA	18	CASSEKGWGQGKNTEAFF	TGTGCCAGCAGTGAAAAGGGGTGGGGACAGGGGAAGAACACTGAAGCTTTCTTT
TRBD1	TRBV9	TRBJ2-5	NA	12	CACTGAQETQYF	TGTGCCTGTACAGGGGCCCAAGAGACCCAGTACTTC
TRBD1	TRBV6-1	TRBJ1-5	NA	14	CASSDGQAHQPQHF	TGTGCCAGCAGTGACGGACAGGCCCATCAGCCCCAGCATTTT
NA	TRBV12-3/TRBV12-4	TRBJ1-1	NA	13	CASSLAEGAEAFF	TGTGCCAGCAGTTTAGCTGAGGGCGCTGAAGCTTTCTTT
NA	TRBV6-5	TRBJ2-3	once	14	CASKQRDYTDTQYF	TGTGCCAGCAAACAGAGAGACTACACAGATACGCAGTATTTT
NA	TRBV19	TRBJ1-2	NA	12	CASKGQGHGYTF	TGTGCCAGTAAGGGGCAGGGTCATGGCTACACCTTC
NA	TRBV6-5	TRBJ1-5	NA	12	CASGPDNQPQHF	TGTGCCAGCGGGCCGGACAATCAGCCCCAGCATTTT
NA	TRBV18	TRBJ2-1	NA	15	CASSPQGGSYNEQFF	TGTGCCAGCTCACCCCAGGGTGGCTCCTACAATGAGCAGTTCTTC
NA	TRBV11-2	TRBJ1-4	NA	15	CASSRAPGTNEKLFF	TGTGCCAGCAGCCGCGCCCCGGGGACTAATGAAAAACTGTTTTTT
TRBD2	TRBV11-2	TRBJ2-3	NA	15	CASSKTSGGIDTQYF	TGTGCCAGCAGTAAGACTAGCGGGGGTATAGATACGCAGTATTTT
TRBD1	TRBV10-3	TRBJ1-5	NA	15	CAISESPGGALPQHF	TGTGCCATCAGTGAGTCCCCAGGGGGCGCTTTGCCCCAGCATTTT
NA	TRBV27	TRBJ2-3	NA	14	CAVNRQIFTDTQYF	TGTGCGGTCAATCGCCAGATATTCACAGATACGCAGTATTTT